The 9 T cell receptor beta chains reported below all come from one sample, sequenced in a study of blood T cell repertoires in COVID-19. Sequencing was performed with immunoSEQ multiplex PCR; in TCRdb, only in-frame clones are kept and a portion is missing. This sample has about 240,000 clones, with 75% to 90% found just once. The specimen sequenced was PBMCs or T cells enriched from blood (not recorded which). The receptors shown here come from a woman younger than 45 who had recovered from COVID-19.

This clone was counted a few times. The chain employs TRBV9 and TRBJ1-4, with D possibly being TRBD1 (5 bases). V dropped 5 bases and J dropped 7 bases, with 15 bases sitting between them. This CDR3 is built from 14 residues. CDR1 is SGDLS and CDR2 is YYNGEE in the germline V gene. The DNA of the CDR3 is TGTGCCAGCAGAGGGGAAGGGAGGGGTGAAAAACTGTTTTTT. Protein sequence: CASRGEGRGEKLFF. Combining the CDR3 with reference TRBV9 and TRBJ1-4 gives the whole variable domain DSGVTQTPKHLITATGQRVTLRCSPRSGDLSVYWYQQSLDQGLQFLIQYYNGEERAKGNILERFSAQQFPDLHSELNLSSLELGDSALYFCASRGEGRGEKLFFGSGTQLSVL.

The chain has TRBV11-2 and TRBJ2-7, with D uncertain. This CDR3 has 14 residues. Looked up from germline, CDR1 is SGHAT and CDR2 is FQNNGV. V was trimmed by 5 bases and J by 3 bases, leaving 14 bases between them. CDR3 sequence: CASSPGGIVYEQYF. The CDR3 DNA is TGTGCCAGCAGCCCCGGCGGCATAGTCTACGAGCAGTACTTC. The variable domain in full, with the rest retrieved from reference TRBV11-2 and TRBJ2-7, is EAGVAQSPRYKIIEKRQSVAFWCNPISGHATLYWYQQILGQGPKLLIQFQNNGVVDDSQLPKDRFSAERLKGVDSTLKIQPAKLEDSAVYLCASSPGGIVYEQYFGPGTRLTVT.

The J gene is TRBJ1-4, the V gene TRBV28; the match to TRBD1 covers 7 bases. Germline trimming cut 5 bases from V and 4 bases from J; bases unmatched to any gene: 4. CDR1 and CDR2 (germline): MDHEN, SYDVKM. CDR3 length: 14 residues. The chain's CDR3 is CASSRDSYNEKLFF. The DNA for the CDR3 is TGTGCCAGCAGTCGGGACAGCTATAATGAAAAACTGTTTTTT.

CDR3 sequence reads: CASSFSNQPQHF. CDR3 sequence (DNA): TGTGCCAGCAGCTTCTCTAATCAGCCCCAGCATTTT. This rearrangement joins TRBV7-9 to TRBJ1-5; D gene uncertain. The CDR3 extends over 12 amino acids. Trimming stripped 3 bases from V and 4 bases from J, with 4 bases between. Germline loops: CDR1 SEHNR, CDR2 FQNEAQ (reference sequence).

The chain recombines TRBV2 with TRBJ2-7; D might be TRBD1 (5 bases). This CDR3 has 11 residues. Trimming cost V 8 bases and J 4 bases, with 9 bases left between them. Germline V gene sequence: CDR1 SNHLY, CDR2 FYNNEI. CDR3 loop: CASLTEYEQYF. The CDR3 DNA is TGTGCCAGCCTGACAGAATACGAGCAGTACTTC. Drawing the rest from reference TRBV2 and TRBJ2-7, the complete variable domain is EPEVTQTPSHQVTQMGQEVILRCVPISNHLYFYWYRQILGQKVEFLVSFYNNEISEKSEIFDDQFSVERPDGSNFTLKIRSTKLEDSAMYFCASLTEYEQYFGPGTRLTVT.

This sequence joins TRBV18 and TRBJ1-5; D not resolved. The V gene lost 2 bases and the J gene lost 3 bases, with 11 bases spanning the gap. The CDR3 consists of 15 residues. Germline lookup yields CDR1 KGHSH and CDR2 LQKENI. The CDR3 DNA is TGTGCCAGCTCACCAACCGTAGCCTCCAATCAGCCCCAGCATTTT. It translates to CASSPTVASNQPQHF.

This clone was recorded once. The chain carries TRBV7-2 and TRBJ1-2, with 9 nucleotides matching TRBD1. With 3 bases clipped from V and 7 bases from J, the junction kept 6 bases outside the gene matches. Germline CDR1 is SGHTA and CDR2 is FQGNSA. The length of the CDR3 is 14 residues. For the CDR3, the DNA is TGTGCCAGCAGCTTTGGGGGACAGGGCGGTGGCTACACCTTC. Protein: CASSFGGQGGGYTF.

Here the CDR3 reads CASSQEGTSGSMSYNEQFF. Here the CDR3 DNA reads TGCGCCAGCAGCCAAGAGGGGACTAGCGGGAGTATGTCCTACAATGAGCAGTTCTTC. The chain joins TRBV4-1 to TRBJ2-1, with 14 bases lining up with TRBD2. Germline values: CDR1 MGHRA, CDR2 YSYEKL. The CDR3 is 19 amino acids. The ends lost 0 bases at V and 1 base at J; junction bases unmatched: 5.

The V and J genes are TRBV7-2 and TRBJ2-3; 9 bases line up with TRBD1. The CDR3 loop spans 16 amino acids. V shed 6 bases, J shed 6 bases, and the junction held 13 bases outside the gene matches. Germline V gene data show CDR1 as SGHTA and CDR2 as FQGNSA. CDR3 sequence reads: CASRLIPGQGWDTQYF. The CDR3 nucleotides are TGTGCCAGCAGACTCATTCCGGGACAGGGCTGGGATACGCAGTATTTT.